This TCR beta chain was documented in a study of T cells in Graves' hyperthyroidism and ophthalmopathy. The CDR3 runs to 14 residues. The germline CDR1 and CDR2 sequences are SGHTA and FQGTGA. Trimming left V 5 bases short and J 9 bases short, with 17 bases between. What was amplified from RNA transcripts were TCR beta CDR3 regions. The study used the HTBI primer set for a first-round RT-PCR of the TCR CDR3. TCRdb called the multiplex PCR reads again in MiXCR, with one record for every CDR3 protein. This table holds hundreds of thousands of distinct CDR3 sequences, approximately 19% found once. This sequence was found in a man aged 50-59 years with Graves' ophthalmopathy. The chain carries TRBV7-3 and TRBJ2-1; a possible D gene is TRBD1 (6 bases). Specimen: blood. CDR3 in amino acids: CASSAGVRGGEQFF. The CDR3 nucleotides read TGTGCCAGCAGCGCAGGGGTTCGGGGCGGTGAGCAGTTCTTC.